The 7 T cell receptor beta chains listed next were all sequenced from one sample in a study of early T cells in non-severe SARS-CoV-2 infection. Each CDR3 protein is one row after TCRdb ran MiXCR on the 5' RACE reads. There are 25,000 to 35,000 distinct CDR3 sequences in the sample; 4.4% occur only once, and over 10% lies in the top ten. Sequenced material: whole blood. These receptors were collected from an adult who was a healthcare worker with PCR-confirmed SARS-CoV-2 infection or an uninfected control (not recorded which).

Many counts were recorded for this clonotype. This rearrangement joins TRBV7-6 to TRBJ2-2; 7 bases are a match to TRBD2. The CDR3 is made up of 13 amino acids. Germline CDR1 and CDR2: SGHVS and FNYEAQ. The V and J ends lost 5 bases and 6 bases, in that order; junction bases with no gene match: 3. As DNA, the CDR3 is TGTGCCAGCAGCCCTCGGGAGGCCGGGGAGCTGTTTTTT. This sequence encodes CASSPREAGELFF.

Many counts were recorded for this clonotype. V gene TRBV28 combines with J gene TRBJ2-1; TRBD1 or TRBD2 may be the D gene (5 bases each). Deletions cut 3 bases from V and 5 bases from J, with 26 bases between. This CDR3 is built from 19 residues. Per the germline V gene, CDR1 is MDHEN and CDR2 is SYDVKM. DNA of the CDR3: TGTGCCAGCAGTTTCACCCTAGTGGGGCCGTTTAGGGACCACAATGAGCAGTTCTTC. Its protein is CASSFTLVGPFRDHNEQFF.

This clonotype has ten or more counts. J is TRBJ2-1 and V is TRBV7-2; D may correspond to TRBD1 or TRBD2 (6 bases each). This CDR3 has 15 residues. Between the trimmed V and J ends, which lost 7 bases and 5 bases, there was a span of 18 bases. CDR1 and CDR2 from the germline V gene are SGHTA and FQGNSA. CDR3 in amino acids: CASTVRGTGDNEQFF. The CDR3 coding sequence is TGTGCCAGCACCGTAAGGGGGACTGGGGACAATGAGCAGTTCTTC.

This clonotype was found many times. The chain employs TRBV30 and TRBJ1-6; D perhaps matches TRBD1 (5 bases). The CDR3 runs 14 residues. Germline CDR1 and CDR2: GTSNPN and SVGIG (reference sequence). Trimming stripped 4 bases from V and 6 bases from J, with 13 bases between. CDR3 residues: CAWIDRTVNSPLHF. The CDR3 nucleotides are TGTGCCTGGATAGACAGAACGGTTAATTCACCCCTCCACTTT.

Only a few counts were recorded for this clonotype. V usage is TRBV29-1 and J usage is TRBJ2-6; D uncertain. Deletions cut 6 bases from V and 1 base from J, with 7 bases between. Germline CDR1 reads SQVTM; CDR2 reads ANQGSEA. This CDR3 region has 13 residues. The DNA of the CDR3 is TGCAGCGTCCGGGTATCTGGGGCCAACGTCCTGACTTTC. The encoded protein is CSVRVSGANVLTF.

This clonotype occurred many times. The chain links TRBV7-2 to TRBJ2-3, with 12 bases that match TRBD2. The trim removed 3 bases at V and 2 bases at J, leaving 3 bases unmatched. The CDR3 length is 16 residues. CDR1 and CDR2 (germline): SGHTA, FQGNSA. The CDR3 is CASSLGLAGNTDTQYF. The CDR3 coding sequence is TGTGCCAGCAGCTTGGGACTAGCGGGTAACACAGATACGCAGTATTTT.

This clonotype has only a few counts. The V gene is TRBV4-2, the J gene TRBJ2-5; TRBD1 aligns across 9 bases. This CDR3 has 16 amino acids. V shed 0 bases and J 5 bases; nucleotides not matched to a gene: 7. CDR1 and CDR2 (germline): LGHNA, YNFKEQ. CDR3: CASSQEKQGALETQYF. As DNA, the CDR3 is TGTGCCAGCAGCCAAGAAAAACAGGGGGCGCTTGAGACCCAGTACTTC.